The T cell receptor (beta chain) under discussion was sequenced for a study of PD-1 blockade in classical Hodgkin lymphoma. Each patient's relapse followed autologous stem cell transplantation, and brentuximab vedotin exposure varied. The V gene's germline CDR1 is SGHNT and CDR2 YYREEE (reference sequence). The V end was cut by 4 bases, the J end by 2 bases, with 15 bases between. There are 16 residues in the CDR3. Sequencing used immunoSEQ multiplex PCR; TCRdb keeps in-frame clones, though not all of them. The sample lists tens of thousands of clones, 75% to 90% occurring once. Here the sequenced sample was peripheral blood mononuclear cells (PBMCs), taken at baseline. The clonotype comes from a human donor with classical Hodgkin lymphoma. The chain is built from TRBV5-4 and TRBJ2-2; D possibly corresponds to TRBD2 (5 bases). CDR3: CASSLLVGDNTGELFF. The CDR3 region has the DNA TGTGCCAGCAGCCTCCTGGTCGGGGATAACACCGGGGAGCTGTTTTTT.